This T cell receptor beta chain is drawn from a study of blood T cell repertoires in COVID-19. Study overall: From T cells, B-cell-depleted T cells, or PBMCs came the material, which was cDNA or gDNA.

Sequenced by immunoSEQ multiplex PCR; TCRdb stores in-frame clones only, minus some. The sample shows around 160,000 clones, more than 70% of them seen only once. The V end was cut by 6 bases, the J end by 7 bases, with 11 bases between. This CDR3 has 12 residues. Germline V gene data show CDR1 as SNHLY and CDR2 as FYNNEI. This TCR was sampled from a man between 35 and 55 years old who had recovered from COVID-19. Sequenced input: PBMCs or T cells enriched from blood (not recorded which). This chain joins TRBV2 and TRBJ2-3, with D possibly matching TRBD1 (5 bases). CDR3 DNA sequence: TGTGCCAGCAGCGCTGACAGCTATACGCAGTATTTT. This gives the protein CASSADSYTQYF.